This T cell receptor beta chain was sequenced during a study of OX40 agonist ivuxolimab in advanced cancers. Context from the whole study: Ivuxolimab, which targeted the costimulatory receptor OX40 (CD134), was an agonistic, fully human IgG2 monoclonal antibody. Intravenous ivuxolimab was administered to patients every 2 weeks at six dose levels: 0.01, 0.1, 0.3, 1.5, 3 and 10 mg/kg. Among the roughly 52 dose-escalation patients, about 20 had hepatocellular carcinoma, roughly 15 melanoma, 9 renal cell carcinoma and 9 head and neck cancer. In the dose-escalation cohort, nearly 85% of patients were male, and the mean age was 60 years with a range of roughly 20 to 79. Prior anti-PD-1, anti-PD-L1 or anti-CTLA-4 therapy was permitted, and checkpoint inhibitors had been received by around 39% of dose-escalation patients. Three dose-escalation patients achieved partial responses, one with hepatocellular carcinoma and two with cutaneous melanoma. Peripheral TCRbeta sequencing aimed to test whether ivuxolimab altered TCR sequence diversity and caused clonal T-cell expansion. The monotherapy dose-escalation portion (N of about 50 patients) of the phase I ivuxolimab trial is reported in the paper. Paper-wide results and their limitations: After ivuxolimab, CD8+ T cells had more expanded clones than CD4+ T cells on average. Which antigens the clonally expanded peripheral T cells were specific for was not determined. Clonal expansion of both CD4+ and CD8+ blood T cells was observed from baseline to week 6 at doses 0.1 to 3.0 mg/kg. Partial responders in the 0.1-3.0 mg/kg groups had among the lowest normalized peripheral clonal expansion, especially among CD8+ T cells. Low levels of normalized T-cell clonal expansion were also shown by some nonresponding patients.

CDR1 and CDR2, per the germline V gene, are SNHLY and FYNNEI. V is reduced by 6 bases and J by 2 bases, leaving a spacing of 13 bases between them. Inclusive of the bounding cysteine and phenylalanine, the CDR3 is 14 residues long. Only the CDR3 part of the read is kept: 42 bases, read in frame from the first base. The trial excluded patients who had a history of autoimmune disease or were on systemic immunosuppression. Peripheral blood for TCR sequencing was drawn from every dose cohort at baseline, at cycle 4 day 1 and at cycle 7 day 1. Samples were obtained from an open-label, multicenter, first-in-human phase I dose-escalation trial of ivuxolimab. Adults with locally advanced or metastatic melanoma, renal cell, hepatocellular, or head and neck squamous cell carcinoma were enrolled in the trial. CD4+ and CD8+ T cells were sorted separately from peripheral blood before TCR sequencing. Genomic DNA was extracted from sorted cells for sequencing of the TCRbeta CDR3 region. The immunoSEQ Assay was used to sequence the TCRbeta CDR3 regions. TCRdb took this table from immuneACCESS and kept in-frame rearrangements with V and J called. Such tables lack part of the clones; where checked against another copy, unresolved V genes explain under half of the gap, and the rest is unexplained. This sample gives under 90,000 clones in total; about nine tenths of them show up just once. 1.5% to 2% of the sample lies in the top ten.

About this clone: The antigen it binds to is not known. No much larger clone is present one base from it, and per-base qualities are unavailable.

Sample: CD4+ or CD8+ T cells sorted from blood, taken in a trial of the OX40 agonist ivuxolimab. The source is an adult with an advanced solid tumor such as melanoma, head and neck, liver or kidney cancer. The chain links TRBV2 with TRBJ1-2; the D gene is perhaps TRBD1, on 5 matching bases. The bases read TGTGCCAGCAGCGAAAGGGGTCCGAACTATGGCTACACCTTC. Translated, it gives CASSERGPNYGYTF.